This T cell receptor beta chain derives from a study of T-cell memory formation after mild COVID-19. This CDR3 spans 15 amino acids. V was pared by 5 bases and J by 7 bases, with 6 bases of the junction left unmatched. The germline gives CDR1 SGHTA, CDR2 FQGNSA. TCRdb re-called the 5' RACE reads with MiXCR, one entry per CDR3 protein. The top ten clones hold approximately 3.3% of a sample with fewer than 200,000 distinct CDR3 sequences, approximately 12% of them seen once. This receptor was taken from a man between 18 and 29 years old who had mild COVID-19 (a few samples of this study predate the infection). Cell type and time point are not known. Sequencing was carried out using PBMCs or a T cell subset sorted from them (not recorded which). The chain joins TRBV7-2 to TRBJ1-5; TRBD1 matches at 12 bases. The CDR3 sequence is CASSQGQGAWQPQHF. CDR3 in DNA: TGTGCCAGCAGCCAGGGACAGGGGGCTTGGCAGCCCCAGCATTTT.